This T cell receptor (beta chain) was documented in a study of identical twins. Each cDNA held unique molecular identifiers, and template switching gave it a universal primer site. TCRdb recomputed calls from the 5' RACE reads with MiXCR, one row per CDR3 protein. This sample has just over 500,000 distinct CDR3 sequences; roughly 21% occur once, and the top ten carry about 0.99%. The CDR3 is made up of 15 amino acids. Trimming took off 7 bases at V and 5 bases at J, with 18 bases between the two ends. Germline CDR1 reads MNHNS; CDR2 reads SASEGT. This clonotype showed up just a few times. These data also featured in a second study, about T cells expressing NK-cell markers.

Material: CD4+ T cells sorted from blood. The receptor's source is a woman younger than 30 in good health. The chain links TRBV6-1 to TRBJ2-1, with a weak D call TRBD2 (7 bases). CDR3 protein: CASNIRGAGHNEQFF. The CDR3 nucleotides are TGTGCCAGCAATATTCGGGGGGCGGGTCACAATGAGCAGTTCTTC.